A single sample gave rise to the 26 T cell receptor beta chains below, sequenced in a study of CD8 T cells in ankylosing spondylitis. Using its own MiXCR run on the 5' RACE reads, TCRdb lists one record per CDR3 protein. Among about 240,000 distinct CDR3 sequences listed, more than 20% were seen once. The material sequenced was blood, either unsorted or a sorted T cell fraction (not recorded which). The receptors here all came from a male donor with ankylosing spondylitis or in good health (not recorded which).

The DNA of the CDR3 is TGCAGTGCTGCCGCAGGGGGGCAAGGGTACTTC. Translated, it gives CSAAAGGQGYF. The gene calls are TRBV20-1 and TRBJ2-7; D might be TRBD1 (7 bases). The CDR3 runs 11 residues. Germline V gene data show CDR1 as DFQATT and CDR2 as SNEGSKA (reference sequence). The germline V and J ends were trimmed by 5 bases and 12 bases, with 17 bases remaining between them.

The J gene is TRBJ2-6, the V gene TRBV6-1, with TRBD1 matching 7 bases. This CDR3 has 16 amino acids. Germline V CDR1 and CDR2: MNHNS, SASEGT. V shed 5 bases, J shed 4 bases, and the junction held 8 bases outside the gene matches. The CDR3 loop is CASSRTGPEGANVLTF. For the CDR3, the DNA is TGTGCCAGCAGTAGGACAGGACCTGAGGGGGCCAACGTCCTGACTTTC.

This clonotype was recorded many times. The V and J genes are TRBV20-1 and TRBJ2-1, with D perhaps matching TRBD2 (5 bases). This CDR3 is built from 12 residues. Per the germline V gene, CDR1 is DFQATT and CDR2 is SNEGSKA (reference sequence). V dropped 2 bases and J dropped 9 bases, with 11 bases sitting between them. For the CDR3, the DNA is TGCAGTGCTAGACGGCCTAGCCTTGAGCAGTTCTTC. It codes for CSARRPSLEQFF.

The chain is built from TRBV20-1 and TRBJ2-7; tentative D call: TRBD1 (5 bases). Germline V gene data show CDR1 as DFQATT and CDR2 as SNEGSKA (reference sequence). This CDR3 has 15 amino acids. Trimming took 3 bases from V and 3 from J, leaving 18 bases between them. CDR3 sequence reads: CSARSPGDRDYEQYF. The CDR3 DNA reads TGCAGTGCTAGGTCCCCGGGCGACAGAGACTACGAGCAGTACTTC.

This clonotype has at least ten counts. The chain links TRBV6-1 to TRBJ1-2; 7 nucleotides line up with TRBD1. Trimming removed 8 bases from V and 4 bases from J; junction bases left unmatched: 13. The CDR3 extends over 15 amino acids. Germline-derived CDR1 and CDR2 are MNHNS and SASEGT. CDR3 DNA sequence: TGTGCCAGCTCGTCAGGGGGGTCGGCACCCTATGGCTACACCTTC. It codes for CASSSGGSAPYGYTF.

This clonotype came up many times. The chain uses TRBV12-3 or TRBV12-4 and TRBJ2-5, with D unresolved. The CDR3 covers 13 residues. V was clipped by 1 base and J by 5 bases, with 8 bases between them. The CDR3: CASSLGRRETQYF. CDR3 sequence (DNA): TGTGCCAGCAGTTTAGGCCGCCGGGAGACCCAGTACTTC.

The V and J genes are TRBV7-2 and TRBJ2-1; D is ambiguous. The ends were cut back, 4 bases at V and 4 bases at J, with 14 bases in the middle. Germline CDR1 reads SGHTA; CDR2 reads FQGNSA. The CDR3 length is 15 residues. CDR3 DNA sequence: TGTGCCAGCAGCTACACCCCAAGGATTTACAATGAGCAGTTCTTC. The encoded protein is CASSYTPRIYNEQFF.

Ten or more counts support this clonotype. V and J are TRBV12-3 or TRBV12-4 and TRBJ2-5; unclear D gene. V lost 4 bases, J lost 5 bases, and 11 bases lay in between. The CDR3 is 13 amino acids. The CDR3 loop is CASSWRSRETQYF. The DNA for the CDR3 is TGTGCCAGCAGTTGGCGTAGCCGGGAGACCCAGTACTTC.

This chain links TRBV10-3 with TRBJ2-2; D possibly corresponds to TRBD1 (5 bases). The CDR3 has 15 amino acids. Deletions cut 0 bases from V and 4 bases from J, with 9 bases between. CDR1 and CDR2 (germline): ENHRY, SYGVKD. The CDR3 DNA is TGTGCCATCAGTGAGTCTGACAGATCCACCGGGGAGCTGTTTTTT. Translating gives CAISESDRSTGELFF.

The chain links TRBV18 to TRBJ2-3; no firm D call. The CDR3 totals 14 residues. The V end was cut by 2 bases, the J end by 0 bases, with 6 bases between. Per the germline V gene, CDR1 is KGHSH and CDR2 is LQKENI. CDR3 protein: CASSPIISTDTQYF. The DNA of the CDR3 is TGTGCCAGCTCACCAATAATTAGCACAGATACGCAGTATTTT.

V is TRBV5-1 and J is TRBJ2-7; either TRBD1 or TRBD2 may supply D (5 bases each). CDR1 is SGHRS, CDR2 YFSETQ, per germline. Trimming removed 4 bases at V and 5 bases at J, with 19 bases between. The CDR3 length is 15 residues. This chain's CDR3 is CASSPEPRGRNEQYF. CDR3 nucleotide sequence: TGCGCCAGCAGCCCCGAACCCCGGGGCCGCAACGAGCAGTACTTC.

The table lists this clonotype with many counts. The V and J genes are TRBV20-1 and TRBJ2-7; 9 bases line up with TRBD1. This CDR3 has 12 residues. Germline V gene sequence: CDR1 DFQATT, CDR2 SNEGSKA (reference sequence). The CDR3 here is CSARTGAYEQYF. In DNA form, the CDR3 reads TGCAGCGCAAGGACAGGGGCCTACGAGCAGTACTTC.

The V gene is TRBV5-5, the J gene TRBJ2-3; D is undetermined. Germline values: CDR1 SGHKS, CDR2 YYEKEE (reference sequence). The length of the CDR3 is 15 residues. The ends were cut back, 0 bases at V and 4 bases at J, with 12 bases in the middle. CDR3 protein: CASSLEGSKADTQYF. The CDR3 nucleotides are TGTGCCAGCAGCTTGGAAGGGTCTAAGGCAGATACGCAGTATTTT.

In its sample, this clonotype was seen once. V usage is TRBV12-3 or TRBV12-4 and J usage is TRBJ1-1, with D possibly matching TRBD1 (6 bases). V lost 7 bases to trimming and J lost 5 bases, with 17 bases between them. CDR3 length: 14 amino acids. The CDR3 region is CASILAGGPTEAFF. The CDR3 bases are TGTGCCAGCATTCTTGCTGGGGGGCCAACTGAAGCTTTCTTT.

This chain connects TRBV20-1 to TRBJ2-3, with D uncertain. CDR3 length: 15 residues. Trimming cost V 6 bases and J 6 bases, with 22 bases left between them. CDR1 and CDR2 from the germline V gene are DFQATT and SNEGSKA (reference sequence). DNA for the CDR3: TGCAGTGCGGGGTCGTACTCGGCCCCACTCGATACGCAGTATTTT. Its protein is CSAGSYSAPLDTQYF.

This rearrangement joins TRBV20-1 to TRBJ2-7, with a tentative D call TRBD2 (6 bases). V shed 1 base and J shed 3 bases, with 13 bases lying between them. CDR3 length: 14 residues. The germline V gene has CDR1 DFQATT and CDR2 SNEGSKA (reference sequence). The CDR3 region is CSARVQGGDYEQYF. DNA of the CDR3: TGCAGTGCTAGAGTCCAGGGAGGAGACTACGAGCAGTACTTC.

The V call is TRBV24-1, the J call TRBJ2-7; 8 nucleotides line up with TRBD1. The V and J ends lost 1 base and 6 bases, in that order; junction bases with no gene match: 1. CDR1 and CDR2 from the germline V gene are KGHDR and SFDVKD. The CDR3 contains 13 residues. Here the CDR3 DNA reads TGTGCCACCAGTGATTTCACAGGGGGCGAGCAGTACTTC. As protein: CATSDFTGGEQYF.

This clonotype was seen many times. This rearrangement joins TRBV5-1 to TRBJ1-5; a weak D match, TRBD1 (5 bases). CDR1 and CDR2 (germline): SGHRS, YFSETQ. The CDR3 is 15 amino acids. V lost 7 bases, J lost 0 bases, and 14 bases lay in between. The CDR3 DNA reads TGCGCCAGCGCCTTGGGGGTCTATAGCAATCAGCCCCAGCATTTT. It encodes CASALGVYSNQPQHF.

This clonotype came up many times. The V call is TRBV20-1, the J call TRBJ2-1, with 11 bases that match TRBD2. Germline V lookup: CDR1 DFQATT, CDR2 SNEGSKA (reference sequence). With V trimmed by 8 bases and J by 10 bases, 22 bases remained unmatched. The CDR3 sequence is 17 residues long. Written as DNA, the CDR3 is TGCAGTCGACAGGGGAAAAGACTAGCGGGGCGCCCTGGAGAGCAGTTCTTC. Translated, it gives CSRQGKRLAGRPGEQFF.

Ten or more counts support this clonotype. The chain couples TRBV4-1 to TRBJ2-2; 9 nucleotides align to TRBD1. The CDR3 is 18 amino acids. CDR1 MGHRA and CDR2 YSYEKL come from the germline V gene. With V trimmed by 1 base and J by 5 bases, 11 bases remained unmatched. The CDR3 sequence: CASSQGNRGRGSTGELFF. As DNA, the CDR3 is TGCGCCAGCAGCCAAGGAAACAGGGGGCGAGGAAGTACCGGGGAGCTGTTTTTT.

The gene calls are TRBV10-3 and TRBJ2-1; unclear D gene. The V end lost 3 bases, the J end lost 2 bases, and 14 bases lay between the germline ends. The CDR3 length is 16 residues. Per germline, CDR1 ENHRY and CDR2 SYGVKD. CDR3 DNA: TGTGCCATCAGTGATATGCACCTTCTCGCCTACAATGAGCAGTTCTTC. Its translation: CAISDMHLLAYNEQFF.

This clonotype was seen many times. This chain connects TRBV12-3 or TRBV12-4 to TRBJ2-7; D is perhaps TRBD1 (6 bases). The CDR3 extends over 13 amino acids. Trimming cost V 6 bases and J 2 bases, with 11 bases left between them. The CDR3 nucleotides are TGTGCCAGCAGACAACAGGGCGCCTACGAGCAGTACTTC. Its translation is CASRQQGAYEQYF.

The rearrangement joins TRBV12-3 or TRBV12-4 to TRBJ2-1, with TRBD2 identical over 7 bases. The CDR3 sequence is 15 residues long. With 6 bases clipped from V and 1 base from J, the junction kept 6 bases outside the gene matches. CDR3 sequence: CASSYRGGSYNEQFF. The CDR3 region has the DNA TGTGCCAGCAGCTACCGCGGGGGATCCTACAATGAGCAGTTCTTC.

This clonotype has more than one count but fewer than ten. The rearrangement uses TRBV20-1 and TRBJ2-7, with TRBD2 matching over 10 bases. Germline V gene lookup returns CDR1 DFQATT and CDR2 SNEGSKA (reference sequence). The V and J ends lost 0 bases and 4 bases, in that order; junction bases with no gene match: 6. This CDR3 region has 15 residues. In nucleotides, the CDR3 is TGCAGTGCTAGAGATGGACTAGCGGTGGGGTACGAGCAGTACTTC. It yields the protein CSARDGLAVGYEQYF.

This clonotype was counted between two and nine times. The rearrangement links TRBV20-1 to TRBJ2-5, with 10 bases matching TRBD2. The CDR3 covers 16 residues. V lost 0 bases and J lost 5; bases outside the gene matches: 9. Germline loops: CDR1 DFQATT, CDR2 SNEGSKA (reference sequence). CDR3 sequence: CSARDTLAGAGETQYF. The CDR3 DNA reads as TGCAGTGCTAGAGATACTCTAGCGGGGGCTGGGGAGACCCAGTACTTC.

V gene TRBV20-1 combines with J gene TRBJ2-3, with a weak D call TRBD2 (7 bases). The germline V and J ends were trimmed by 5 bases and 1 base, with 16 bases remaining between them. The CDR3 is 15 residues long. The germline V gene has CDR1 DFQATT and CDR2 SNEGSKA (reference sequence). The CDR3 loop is CSAQGRGGGTDTQYF. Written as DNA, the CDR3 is TGCAGTGCTCAGGGGAGGGGGGGCGGCACAGATACGCAGTATTTT.